Following are 5 T cell receptor beta chains from one sample sequenced in a study of blood T cell repertoires in COVID-19 (dated by TCRdb to 2020 to 2022). Library method: the immunoSEQ multiplex PCR assay. What TCRdb holds here is the immuneACCESS table cut down to in-frame rearrangements. Part of the clones is not present; checked against another copy, under half of the missing clones reflect an unresolved V gene, and the others are unexplained. The sample profile shows about 280,000 clones; over 85% of them were found once. Clones ranked in the top ten supply 1.5% to 2% of the sample. Source material: PBMCs or T cells enriched from blood (not recorded which). These receptors were obtained from a woman aged 55-69 years who had recovered from COVID-19.

The chain is built from TRBV9 and TRBJ2-5; no reliable D call. Trimming removed 0 bases from V and 1 base from J, with 4 bases in between. Looked up from germline, CDR1 is SGDLS and CDR2 is YYNGEE. This CDR3 spans 13 amino acids. CDR3 sequence reads: CASSVASQETQYF. The CDR3 DNA follows: TGTGCCAGCAGCGTAGCTAGCCAAGAGACCCAGTACTTC.

V usage is TRBV6-5 and J usage is TRBJ2-5, with D tentatively TRBD2 (7 bases). V was shortened by 2 bases and J by 5 bases, with 12 bases between the two germline ends. CDR3 length equals 14 residues. Germline values: CDR1 MNHEY, CDR2 SVGAGI. Here the CDR3 DNA reads TGTGCCAGCAGTTACACCGAGGGGGGGGAGACCCAGTACTTC. Its protein product is CASSYTEGGETQYF.

This sequence joins TRBV30 and TRBJ1-4; tentatively, D is TRBD1 (5 bases). Trimming pared 2 bases from V and 10 bases from J, leaving 17 bases between. The CDR3 is 14 amino acids. The germline gives CDR1 GTSNPN, CDR2 SVGIG (reference sequence). The CDR3 loop reads CAWSIGQGLGKLFF. The CDR3 coding sequence is TGTGCCTGGAGTATCGGTCAGGGCTTAGGAAAACTGTTTTTT.

The rearrangement joins TRBV11-3 to TRBJ1-2, with 7 bases lining up with TRBD1. Germline trimming cut 10 bases from V and 4 bases from J; bases unmatched to any gene: 6. The germline V gene has CDR1 SGHNT and CDR2 YENEEA. This CDR3 has 12 residues. The CDR3 bases are TGTGCCATCTCGACAGGGACCTATGGCTACACCTTC. Translated: CAISTGTYGYTF.

The CDR3 coding sequence is TGCGCCAGCAGCGCACCTTCCCGGGACACCTTCCCGCTCCACTTT. It translates to CASSAPSRDTFPLHF. The rearrangement links TRBV10-1 to TRBJ1-6, with a weak D call TRBD1 (6 bases). Germline V CDR1 and CDR2: WNHNN, SYGVQD (reference sequence). With 6 bases removed from V and 16 bases from J, the gap between germline ends came to 25 bases. The CDR3 has 15 amino acids.